Below are 30 T cell receptor beta chains sequenced from a single sample in a study of shared clonotypes between healthy human individuals. Only in-frame clones appear in the TCRdb table, and some are missing; sequencing was by immunoSEQ multiplex PCR. The table lists over a million clones, roughly 96% of them singletons, with 1% to 1.5% in the top ten. The sample taken for sequencing was naive CD4+ T cells sorted from blood. Subset given: CD45RA+ positively selected. The receptor set was obtained from a young man in good health.

This rearrangement joins TRBV7-3 to TRBJ2-3; D possibly corresponds to TRBD2 (6 bases). The germline CDR1 and CDR2 sequences are SGHTA and FQGTGA. The CDR3 length is 13 residues. The V gene lost 6 bases and the J gene lost 8 bases, with 15 bases spanning the gap. CDR3 loop: CASSPSGTATQYF. In DNA, the CDR3 is TGTGCCAGCAGTCCATCCGGGACTGCTACGCAGTATTTT.

The rearrangement links TRBV15 to TRBJ1-4, with 7 bases lining up with TRBD1. In germline, CDR1 is LNHNV, CDR2 YYDKDF (reference sequence). After removal of 2 bases from V and 5 bases from J, the junction contained 5 bases not matched to a gene. The CDR3 consists of 15 residues. The CDR3 bases are TGTGCCACCAGCAGAAGGACAGGTACGAATGAAAAACTGTTTTTT. Its translation is CATSRRTGTNEKLFF.

The genes are TRBV30 and TRBJ1-4; D gene uncertain. The ends were cut back, 4 bases at V and 8 bases at J, with 14 bases in the middle. The germline CDR1 and CDR2 sequences are GTSNPN and SVGIG (reference sequence). This CDR3 region has 13 residues. CDR3 nucleotide sequence: TGTGCCTGGACTGAAGGGTTCTTCGAAAAACTGTTTTTT. Translated: CAWTEGFFEKLFF.

With regard to this clone: Germline is not matched at one junction end, which may reflect a read error. The chain is built from TRBV28 and TRBJ2-7; 7 bases are a match to TRBD1. Germline V lookup: CDR1 MDHEN, CDR2 SYDVKM. This CDR3 region has 18 residues. The CDR3 DNA follows: TGTGCCAGCATCCCCGGGACAGTCCCCTCAAACTACGAGCAGTCCTTACCCTTC. Amino acids: CASIPGTVPSNYEQSLPF.

The chain links TRBV4-3 to TRBJ1-1; unclear D gene. V lost 0 bases, J lost 5 bases, and 16 bases lay in between. This CDR3 region has 16 residues. Germline CDR1 is LGHNA and CDR2 is YSLEER. The CDR3 DNA reads as TGCGCCAGCAGCCAAGATTCAGTTCTTGGACGGACTGAAGCTTTCTTT. This codes for CASSQDSVLGRTEAFF.

To note about this clone: The same CDR3 can be traced to other DNA sequences in this sample. As DNA, the CDR3 is TGTGCCAGCAGTTCGCAGAACTATGGCTACACCTTC. This encodes CASSSQNYGYTF. The rearrangement uses TRBV28 and TRBJ1-2; D gene uncertain. The CDR3 runs to 12 residues. V was clipped by 4 bases and J by 2 bases, with 5 bases between them. Germline loops: CDR1 MDHEN, CDR2 SYDVKM.

This chain uses TRBV5-1 with TRBJ2-4; D may be TRBD2 (6 bases). Germline lookup yields CDR1 SGHRS and CDR2 YFSETQ. Trimming took 0 bases from V and 7 from J, leaving 8 bases between them. CDR3 size: 13 residues. CDR3 nucleotides: TGCGCCAGCAGCTTGGGACTAGTTAACATTCAGTACTTC. As protein: CASSLGLVNIQYF.

The rearrangement links TRBV7-2 to TRBJ2-3; 7 positions agree with TRBD2. CDR1 and CDR2 from the germline V gene are SGHTA and FQGNSA. After removal of 3 bases from V and 6 bases from J, the junction contained 6 bases not matched to a gene. The CDR3 runs 14 residues. CDR3 protein: CASSLRAGVDTQYF. DNA for the CDR3: TGTGCCAGCAGCTTGCGCGCGGGAGTGGATACGCAGTATTTT.

V usage is TRBV5-6 and J usage is TRBJ1-2; the D gene is possibly TRBD1 (5 bases). The CDR3 runs 16 residues. The V end lost 7 bases, the J end lost 7 bases, and 26 bases lay between the germline ends. The germline V gene encodes CDR1 SGHDT and CDR2 YYEEEE. CDR3: CASDRTDRRTSIGYTF. The CDR3 region has the DNA TGTGCCAGCGACCGAACTGACAGAAGGACTTCTATTGGCTACACCTTC.

The J gene is TRBJ2-5, the V gene TRBV28, with D possibly being TRBD1 (6 bases). The CDR3 length is 14 residues. Germline CDR1 reads MDHEN; CDR2 reads SYDVKM. Trimming stripped 5 bases from V and 3 bases from J, with 13 bases between. This CDR3 is CASSGQRGEETQYF. The CDR3 region has the DNA TGTGCCAGCAGTGGACAGAGGGGAGAAGAGACCCAGTACTTC.

CDR3 in amino acids: CASSEAPNTEAFF. CDR3 DNA sequence: TGTGCCAGCAGTGAAGCGCCCAACACTGAAGCTTTCTTT. This chain links TRBV2 with TRBJ1-1; D is ambiguous. CDR1 and CDR2 from the germline V gene are SNHLY and FYNNEI. Trimming took 0 bases from V and 2 from J, leaving 4 bases between them. The CDR3 contains 13 residues. The entire variable domain, with the rest obtained from reference TRBV2 and TRBJ1-1, is as follows: EPEVTQTPSHQVTQMGQEVILRCVPISNHLYFYWYRQILGQKVEFLVSFYNNEISEKSEIFDDQFSVERPDGSNFTLKIRSTKLEDSAMYFCASSEAPNTEAFFGQGTRLTVV.

The CDR3 spells CASSSFSGPQNNEQFF. CDR3 DNA: TGTGCCAGCAGCTCCTTCTCAGGGCCGCAAAACAATGAGCAGTTCTTC. The genes are TRBV7-9 and TRBJ2-1; possibly TRBD1 for D (5 bases). Germline V CDR1 and CDR2: SEHNR, FQNEAQ (reference sequence). The CDR3 totals 16 residues. V was clipped by 4 bases and J by 5 bases, with 18 bases between them.

The chain carries TRBV11-2 and TRBJ2-1, with TRBD1 identical over 10 bases. CDR1 is SGHAT, CDR2 FQNNGV, per germline. J lost 6 bases, V lost 1 base, and 6 bases had no gene match. CDR3 length equals 16 residues. CDR3 bases: TGTGCCAGCAGCTTAGCTGCCGGGACAGGGGTCAATGAGCAGTTCTTC. This gives the protein CASSLAAGTGVNEQFF.

This chain uses TRBV6-1 with TRBJ2-4, with no clear D. Between the trimmed V and J ends, which lost 4 bases and 1 base, there was a span of 11 bases. CDR1 is MNHNS, CDR2 SASEGT, per germline. The CDR3 extends over 15 amino acids. For the CDR3, the DNA is TGTGCCAGCAGTGTTCGGGTACCCGCCAAAAACATTCAGTACTTC. Its translation: CASSVRVPAKNIQYF.

This sequence joins TRBV14 and TRBJ2-2; no firm D call. The CDR3 loop spans 18 amino acids. Looked up from germline, CDR1 is SGHDN and CDR2 is FVKESK. V was shortened by 2 bases and J by 0 bases, with 16 bases between the two germline ends. The CDR3 nucleotides are TGTGCCAGCAGCCAACTGACTGCCGTGTTCGCGAACACCGGGGAGCTGTTTTTT. Its translation is CASSQLTAVFANTGELFF.

The chain has TRBV18 and TRBJ2-1; D is perhaps TRBD2 (5 bases). V lost 1 base and J 3 bases, leaving 19 bases between the germline ends. Germline loops: CDR1 KGHSH, CDR2 LQKENI. The CDR3 contains 18 residues. The CDR3 is CASSPLPGTTPSYNEQFF. CDR3 bases: TGTGCCAGCTCACCACTCCCGGGAACAACCCCCAGCTACAATGAGCAGTTCTTC.

V gene TRBV6-1 combines with J gene TRBJ2-2; a weak D match, TRBD2 (6 bases). V gave up 2 bases and J gave up 5 bases, with 12 bases separating them. CDR3 length equals 15 residues. Germline V lookup: CDR1 MNHNS, CDR2 SASEGT. The CDR3 DNA is TGTGCCAGCAGTGAACCGGGAGAACTAACCGGGGAGCTGTTTTTT. Translating it yields CASSEPGELTGELFF.

This clone appeared once. The rearrangement joins TRBV5-6 to TRBJ2-2; maybe TRBD2 (6 bases). Germline-derived CDR1 and CDR2 are SGHDT and YYEEEE. V lost 4 bases, J lost 6 bases, and 16 bases lay in between. The CDR3 spans 15 residues. The CDR3 DNA is TGTGCCAGCAGCCCGGGGGAGCGTGGTCCCGGGGAGCTGTTTTTT. This sequence encodes CASSPGERGPGELFF.

This chain joins TRBV6-5 and TRBJ2-6; D might be TRBD2 (5 bases). V was cut by 6 bases and J by 0 bases, with 9 bases left in between. The germline CDR1 and CDR2 sequences are MNHEY and SVGAGI. This CDR3 is built from 15 residues. The CDR3 spells CASRLDYSGANVLTF. In DNA form, the CDR3 reads TGTGCCAGCAGACTAGACTACTCTGGGGCCAACGTCCTGACTTTC.

This clone was picked up a small number of times. A junction end diverges from the germline sequence, so it may reflect a read error. The V gene is TRBV20-1, the J gene TRBJ1-1, with D unclear. The CDR3 totals 11 residues. The germline CDR1 and CDR2 sequences are DFQATT and SNEGSKA (reference sequence). DNA of the CDR3: TGCAGTGCTAGTGTAGACACAGAAGCTTTCTTT. Translated: CSASVDTEAFF.

The J gene is TRBJ1-5, the V gene TRBV7-9; perhaps TRBD1 as D (5 bases). CDR1 and CDR2 (germline): SEHNR, FQNEAQ (reference sequence). The CDR3 runs to 16 residues. The V end lost 6 bases, the J end lost 0 bases, and 15 bases lay between the germline ends. The CDR3: CASSTDSLTSNQPQHF. The CDR3 DNA is TGTGCCAGCAGTACAGACAGCCTGACTAGCAATCAGCCCCAGCATTTT.

This sequence joins TRBV5-8 and TRBJ1-1; D might be TRBD1 (5 bases). This CDR3 is 14 amino acids long. V was cut by 0 bases and J by 2 bases, with 8 bases left in between. The germline V gene encodes CDR1 SGHTS and CDR2 YDEGEE. The CDR3 bases are TGTGCCAGCAGCTTGGGACAGAGAAACACTGAAGCTTTCTTT. It yields the protein CASSLGQRNTEAFF.

This clone was seen more than once but under ten times. J is TRBJ2-7 and V is TRBV5-1; 8 bases align to TRBD1. The V and J ends lost 4 bases and 9 bases, in that order; junction bases with no gene match: 18. Germline loops: CDR1 SGHRS, CDR2 YFSETQ. This CDR3 region has 16 residues. CDR3: CASSPSGPTGAEGQYF. CDR3 nucleotides: TGCGCCAGCAGCCCTTCGGGGCCGACAGGGGCCGAGGGGCAGTACTTC.

The chain links TRBV5-1 to TRBJ2-5, with TRBD1 matching 7 bases. Germline CDR1 is SGHRS and CDR2 is YFSETQ. V gave up 6 bases and J gave up 2 bases; unmatched junction bases: 4. The CDR3 covers 13 residues. CDR3 amino acids: CASKRDRQETQYF. The CDR3 DNA follows: TGCGCCAGCAAACGGGACAGACAAGAGACCCAGTACTTC.

The chain is built from TRBV18 and TRBJ2-5; 8 bases match TRBD2. The CDR3 is 16 amino acids. V trimming: 1 base; J trimming: 4 bases; junction bases outside the gene matches: 8. Germline V gene data show CDR1 as KGHSH and CDR2 as LQKENI. The CDR3 region has the DNA TGTGCCAGCTCACCACGGGGACTAGTTTCCCCAGAGACCCAGTACTTC. Residues: CASSPRGLVSPETQYF.

On this clone: This same CDR3 is encoded by further DNA sequences in the sample. The rearrangement links TRBV2 to TRBJ2-5; D is undetermined. The CDR3 totals 13 residues. Germline assignment: CDR1 SNHLY and CDR2 FYNNEI. V lost 1 base to trimming and J lost 2 bases, with 5 bases between them. CDR3 nucleotides: TGTGCCAGCAGTGAAGTTAGGCAAGAGACCCAGTACTTC. Amino acids: CASSEVRQETQYF.

The CDR3 is CASSGRRAGGYQPNNEQFF. DNA for the CDR3: TGTGCCAGCAGCGGGAGGCGAGCGGGAGGCTATCAGCCCAACAATGAGCAGTTCTTC. This chain uses TRBV9 with TRBJ2-1; 9 bases match TRBD2. Germline V CDR1 and CDR2: SGDLS, YYNGEE. V was clipped by 3 bases and J by 5 bases; unmatched bases: 18. The CDR3 is 19 residues long.

The chain combines TRBV28 with TRBJ2-2; unclear D gene. Germline values: CDR1 MDHEN, CDR2 SYDVKM. CDR3 size: 13 residues. V lost 5 bases, J lost 5 bases, and 9 bases lay in between. The CDR3 nucleotides read TGTGCCAGCAGTCAAACTACGACCGGGGAGCTGTTTTTT. Amino acid sequence: CASSQTTTGELFF. The full variable domain, rest sourced from reference TRBV28 and TRBJ2-2, is DVKVTQSSRYLVKRTGEKVFLECVQDMDHENMFWYRQDPGLGLRLIYFSYDVKMKEKGDIPEGYSVSREKKERFSLILESASTNQTSMYLCASSQTTTGELFFGEGSRLTVL.

This chain joins TRBV18 and TRBJ2-1, with D possibly TRBD2 on 6 matching bases. Germline CDR1 reads KGHSH; CDR2 reads LQKENI. This CDR3 comprises 17 residues. The ends were cut back, 5 bases at V and 8 bases at J, with 25 bases in the middle. Written as DNA, the CDR3 is TGTGCCAGCTCATACCGGTTCGACACATTATCGGGGGATGAGCAGTTCTTC. Amino acids: CASSYRFDTLSGDEQFF.

The V gene is TRBV29-1, the J gene TRBJ1-5; 7 nucleotides line up with TRBD1. This CDR3 contains 13 residues. The germline V gene has CDR1 SQVTM and CDR2 ANQGSEA. The junction had 7 bases not matched to a gene; V was cut back by 6 bases and J by 5 bases. Here the CDR3 reads CSVQQGMYQPQHF. As DNA, the CDR3 is TGCAGCGTCCAACAGGGGATGTATCAGCCCCAGCATTTT.